A single sample gave rise to the 13 T cell receptor beta chains below, sequenced in a study of blood T cell repertoires in COVID-19. Sequenced by immunoSEQ multiplex PCR; TCRdb stores in-frame clones only, minus some. The data hold around 220,000 clones, with around 88% observed a single time. Sequencing was done on a sample of peripheral blood. Every receptor here comes from a man between 18 and 35 years old with active or convalescent COVID-19.

The J gene is TRBJ2-1, the V gene TRBV6-6, with D possibly being TRBD1 (5 bases). The CDR3 spans 15 residues. Per germline, CDR1 MNHNY and CDR2 SVGAGI (reference sequence). V shed 8 bases and J shed 3 bases, with 17 bases lying between them. The CDR3 spells CASGKEVGVYNEQFF. CDR3 coding DNA: TGTGCCAGCGGGAAAGAGGTAGGGGTCTACAATGAGCAGTTCTTC.

The V call is TRBV19, the J call TRBJ2-3, with TRBD2 matching 7 bases. V lost 2 bases, J lost 1 base, and 9 bases stayed unmatched. The CDR3 is made up of 17 amino acids. CDR1 and CDR2 from the germline V gene are LNHDA and SQIVND (reference sequence). CDR3 sequence: CASSIRPAGTGTDTQYF. CDR3 DNA sequence: TGTGCCAGTAGTATAAGGCCAGCGGGGACTGGCACAGATACGCAGTATTTT.

This sequence joins TRBV27 and TRBJ2-1; 10 bases are shared with TRBD2. J lost 7 bases, V lost 3 bases, and 18 bases had no gene match. Germline V gene sequence: CDR1 MNHEY, CDR2 SMNVEV (reference sequence). CDR3 length: 19 residues. This CDR3 is CASSFFSLQAGGPGNEQFF. CDR3 in DNA: TGTGCCAGCAGTTTCTTTTCCCTTCAAGCGGGAGGGCCGGGGAATGAGCAGTTCTTC.

The chain joins TRBV6-5 to TRBJ2-1; TRBD1 is a possible D gene (5 bases). Trimming stripped 2 bases from V and 16 bases from J, with 18 bases between. The CDR3 has 13 residues. Germline loops: CDR1 MNHEY, CDR2 SVGAGI. In DNA, the CDR3 is TGTGCCAGCAGTTACAAGGACACCGGCAGTTTCTTCTTC. Its protein is CASSYKDTGSFFF.

The chain recombines TRBV4-1 with TRBJ2-5; 7 positions agree with TRBD2. The CDR3 is made up of 14 amino acids. Per the germline V gene, CDR1 is MGHRA and CDR2 is YSYEKL. V lost 1 base and J lost 5; bases outside the gene matches: 4. The CDR3 DNA follows: TGCGCCAGCAGCCAAGCTACTAGCGAGGAGACCCAGTACTTC. It codes for CASSQATSEETQYF.

The chain employs TRBV6-4 and TRBJ1-2; TRBD1 is a possible D gene (5 bases). The CDR3 totals 13 residues. V was shortened by 0 bases and J by 6 bases, with 8 bases between the two germline ends. Germline-derived CDR1 and CDR2 are MRHNA and SNTAGT. This CDR3 is CASSDSPGNGYTF. In DNA form, the CDR3 reads TGTGCCAGCAGTGACTCGCCAGGGAATGGCTACACCTTC.

The chain couples TRBV18 to TRBJ1-5; 9 positions match TRBD1. The CDR3 has 14 residues. The junction had 4 bases not matched to a gene; V was cut back by 6 bases and J by 4 bases. CDR1 is KGHSH, CDR2 LQKENI, per germline. The CDR3 loop reads CASSAGTGNQPQHF. CDR3 DNA: TGTGCCAGCTCGGCCGGGACAGGGAATCAGCCCCAGCATTTT.

Concerning this clone itself: Additional DNA sequences in this sample encode the identical CDR3. The chain joins TRBV27 to TRBJ2-3; D perhaps matches TRBD2 (5 bases). The CDR3 has 14 residues. Germline V gives CDR1 MNHEY, CDR2 SMNVEV (reference sequence). V was trimmed by 2 bases and J by 3 bases, leaving 9 bases between them. CDR3 bases: TGTGCCAGCAGTTTAGGGCTAGCTACAGATACGCAGTATTTT. It translates to CASSLGLATDTQYF.

This chain links TRBV5-4 with TRBJ1-1, with a weak D call TRBD1 (6 bases). Germline values: CDR1 SGHNT, CDR2 YYREEE (reference sequence). The CDR3 totals 18 residues. The V gene lost 0 bases and the J gene lost 0 bases, with 18 bases spanning the gap. The CDR3 reads CASSLEGGGEGVNTEAFF. In DNA, the CDR3 is TGTGCCAGCAGCTTGGAGGGGGGGGGAGAGGGCGTGAACACTGAAGCTTTCTTT.

This chain connects TRBV4-2 to TRBJ2-1, with TRBD2 matching 12 bases. With V trimmed by 1 base and J by 7 bases, 2 bases remained unmatched. In germline, CDR1 is LGHNA, CDR2 YNFKEQ. This CDR3 is built from 15 residues. The chain's CDR3 is CASSQVGLAGNEQFF. The CDR3 region has the DNA TGTGCCAGCAGCCAAGTCGGACTAGCGGGAAATGAGCAGTTCTTC.

This clone appeared once. The chain uses TRBV5-8 and TRBJ1-5; possibly TRBD1 for D (5 bases). The CDR3 has 15 amino acids. V lost 0 bases to trimming and J lost 6 bases, with 13 bases between them. CDR1 is SGHTS and CDR2 is YDEGEE in the germline V gene. The DNA of the CDR3 is TGTGCCAGCAGCTTGGACGCAGGGATGACTCAGCCCCAGCATTTT. Translated, it gives CASSLDAGMTQPQHF.

The genes are TRBV12-3 or TRBV12-4 and TRBJ2-5; 9 nucleotides match TRBD1. CDR3 length: 13 amino acids. After removal of 6 bases from V and 4 bases from J, the junction contained 3 bases not matched to a gene. The CDR3 sequence is CASRTGGTETQYF. The DNA for the CDR3 is TGTGCCAGCAGGACAGGGGGTACAGAGACCCAGTACTTC.

To note about this clone: A read error may produce the germline difference seen at one junction end. The chain couples TRBV28 to TRBJ2-1, with 7 bases fitting TRBD2. The V gene's germline CDR1 is MDHEN and CDR2 SYDVKM. The CDR3 loop spans 12 amino acids. The CDR3 sequence is CAGAGAYNEQFF. CDR3 in DNA: TGCGCCGGGGCGGGAGCCTACAATGAGCAGTTCTTC.